This TCR beta chain came from a study of spatial heterogeneity in lung cancer. Study-wide findings and caveats: Tumors with more nonsynonymous mutations had more expanded intratumoral alpha and beta TCRs.

The V gene lost 0 bases and the J gene lost 6 bases, with 12 bases spanning the gap. Germline V lookup: CDR1 MNHEY, CDR2 SVGAGI. The CDR3 has 14 amino acids. The sample's time point: sample taken at primary tumor resection. Tumor, nontumor lung or frozen PBMC supplied whole RNA that was sequenced unsorted. To note about this clonotype: Its antigen is unidentified.

Single TCR cDNA molecules each had their own unique molecular identifier. TCRdb ran MiXCR on the 5' RACE reads and lists one entry per CDR3 protein. The table lists 9,000 to 13,000 distinct CDR3 sequences, roughly 12% of them singletons, with roughly 40% in the top ten. This chain uses TRBV6-5 with TRBJ2-7; D gene uncertain. The origin of this receptor is a male donor with early-stage non-small cell lung cancer. Sequences were derived from lung tumor tissue, sampled at surgery. The CDR3 nucleotides are TGTGCCAGCAGTTACTCTTCTGGGGTGGGCGAGCAGTACTTC. Translated, it gives CASSYSSGVGEQYF.